The subject of this entry is one T cell receptor beta chain. The clone's antigen remains unknown. Base qualities were left out, and no much larger clone turns up one base away. Library construction relied on the immunoSEQ multiplex PCR assay. To provide template for TCR sequencing, every sample had RNA extracted and reverse transcribed into cDNA. First-strand cDNA was synthesized using SuperScript III with a 2:1 mix of oligo-dT and random hexamers. A synthetic immune receptor repertoire was used to assess amplification bias, and residual bias was removed computationally. The published analysis was carried out like this. After raw reads were preprocessed to remove errors, the CDR3 was defined following IMGT conventions as running from the conserved cysteine to phenylalanine. To get clonality, Shannon entropy was normalized by log2 of the number of productive unique TCRs and the result was subtracted from 1. Scalp TCRbeta sequences were cross-referenced with sorted blood CD4 and CD8 repertoires so that the CD4 or CD8 identity of scalp clones could be inferred. TCRdb retrieved this table from immuneACCESS and kept in-frame rearrangements only. Not all clones are present; in checked studies, unresolved V genes account for under half, and no reason is known for the remainder. That table gives V, J and clone size, and the DNA gave D and trimming. This sample is represented by 150,000 to 250,000 clones; 45% to 65% of them were singletons. The leading ten clones occupy less than 3.5% of the sample.

These data originate in a study of CD8+ T cells in alopecia areata (dated by TCRdb to 2016 to 2018). In terms of the full investigation: Treated patients were enrolled in an open-label pilot trial of oral tofacitinib, 5 to 10 mg twice daily, for moderate-to-severe alopecia areata. Scalp clonality was compared among normal scalp (n=4), patchy alopecia areata scalp (n=8), and alopecia totalis/universalis scalp (n=8). Patients on tofacitinib were biopsied at baseline and after 4 and 24 weeks of treatment, and several of the patients also had a later scalp biopsy. The SALT score, which quantifies the percentage of affected scalp surface area, was used to measure disease severity in treated patients. On the human side, TCRbeta sequencing was run on scalp tissue and on sorted CD4+ and CD8+ peripheral blood T cells from healthy controls and from alopecia areata patients with either patchy or totalis/universalis disease. Tofacitinib was administered for 6 to 18 months, and 6 months of follow-up off drug were then conducted to assess delayed response and recurrence. Amplification of TCRbeta CDR3 regions was done by immunoSEQ multiplex PCR using 35 Vbeta forward primers and 13 Jbeta reverse primers. RNA was obtained with the PAXgene miRNA kit for fixed scalp, the miRNeasy kit for PBMCs, and the RNeasy kit for mouse skin. The study used high-throughput TCRbeta sequencing to examine T cell clonal expansion in alopecia areata, in both the C3H/HeJ mouse model and human patients.

The intended sense of this specimen's time point label: around 28 days on oral tofacitinib. Sample treatment or condition, as interpreted from the label and publication: oral pan-JAK inhibitor, 5-10 mg twice daily. Peripheral blood and lesional scalp punch biopsies were obtained from patients with alopecia areata. PBMCs were separated by density centrifugation and stained for CD3, CD4 and CD8, after which CD4+ and CD8+ T cells were sorted on a FACSAria. What the study reported, not specific to this receptor: TCR sequences shared between patients were less clear than in mice, possibly partly because of HLA diversity in the patient population. Many expanded lesional clones were found to persist in scalp and blood during tofacitinib treatment, and relapse after treatment cessation may be partly explained by this persistence. Compared with normal scalp, lesional scalp had higher clonality and more expanded CD8+ clones, particularly in alopecia totalis/universalis, a pattern that suggests antigenic drive. Resident alphabeta T cells in normal human skin are also sequenced, complicating scalp TCR repertoire analysis, unlike mouse skin dominated by gammadelta T cells. Because the treated cohort was small and included a single nonresponder, larger studies are needed to assess links between baseline CD8+ expansion and response. Tofacitinib significantly lowered scalp clonality and the number of expanded CD8+ clones among the top 100 scalp clones.

This TCR was sampled from a human donor with alopecia areata. The sample consisted of CD4+ T cells sorted from blood, taken at week 4, from a patient treated with tofacitinib.

Here is the DNA: TGTGCCAGCAGCTTGCGCGGGGCTTACACTGAAGCTTTCTTT. Its coded protein is CASSLRGAYTEAFF. The V gene is TRBV5-4 and the J gene is TRBJ1-1; TRBD1 is a weak D gene call, 5 bases matching. The CDR1 and CDR2 encoded by the germline V gene (reference sequence) are SGHNT and YYREEE. The CDR3 goes from the cysteine to the phenylalanine over 14 residues. The retained sequence is limited to the CDR3, 42 bases, with the frame set at the first base. V is cut by 1 base and J by 3 bases, and the space between the germline ends is 10 bases.